The sample holds one count of the clone carrying this TCR beta chain. In the authors' workflow: Reference gene primer amplification gave estimated nucleated cell counts. Sequencing was performed with immunoSEQ multiplex PCR; in TCRdb, only in-frame clones are kept and a portion is missing. The D gene and trimming were derived from the DNA, and the V and J assignments and clone size from that table. Found here are 200,000 to 250,000 clones, around four fifths of them singletons; the top ten hold around a tenth. This sample was taken from a study of blood T cell repertoires in COVID-19. Overall study context: Samples representing acute and convalescent COVID-19 were sourced from the United States, Italy and Spain. PBMCs, B-cell-depleted T cells, or T cells were the source of the cDNA or gDNA that made up the material.

Germline V gives CDR1 MNHEY, CDR2 SMNVEV (reference sequence). V dropped 3 bases and J dropped 8; count of bases not matched to a gene: 4. The CDR3 is made up of 13 amino acids. The study drew participants aged about 18 to 90 years from 20 to 30 US areas. This TCR was sampled from a man aged 35-49 years who had recovered from COVID-19. This chain joins TRBV27 and TRBJ2-1, with 7 bases matching TRBD2. The sequencing sample was made of PBMCs or T cells enriched from blood (not recorded which). CDR3 sequence (DNA): TGTGCCAGCAGTTTGGAGCGGGGTCATGAGCAGTTCTTC. Protein product: CASSLERGHEQFF.